Listed below are T cell receptor beta chains from one sample, sequenced in a study of CD8 T cells in Susac syndrome. Each CDR3 protein is one row after TCRdb ran MiXCR on the immunoSEQ multiplex PCR reads. The sample lists roughly 89,000 distinct CDR3 sequences, around 96% seen once, with 0.55% to 0.8% in the top ten. Material for sequencing was CD8+ T cells from PBMCs. These receptors were obtained from a human donor with Susac syndrome. Each CDR3 is given with its conserved first and last residue. A D gene is named only where the DNA matches it firmly. Rows give clone size only sometimes, using once, few, many, or a class for an expanded clone.

d_gene	v_gene	abundance	j_gene	CDR3aa	CDR3nt
.	TRBV6-5	.	TRBJ2-1	CASSYGGGRVHEQFF	TGTGCCAGCAGTTACGGGGGCGGAAGGGTTCATGAGCAGTTCTTC
TRBD2	TRBV28	once	TRBJ2-5	CASRGLAGSSMETQYF	TGTGCCAGCCGCGGACTAGCGGGGTCCTCGATGGAGACCCAGTACTTC
TRBD2	TRBV20-1	.	TRBJ2-7	CSAPTSKASSRYEQYF	TGCAGTGCACCGACTAGCAAAGCCTCCAGTCGCTACGAGCAGTACTTC
.	TRBV20-1	.	TRBJ2-7	CSARAGSGEQYF	TGCAGTGCTAGGGCAGGGTCGGGGGAGCAGTACTTC
.	TRBV10-3	.	TRBJ1-1	CAISEAPYNTEAFF	TGTGCCATCAGTGAGGCCCCTTACAACACTGAAGCTTTCTTT
TRBD2	TRBV20-1	.	TRBJ2-3	CSANGGVQYASTDTQYF	TGCAGTGCTAACGGGGGGGTCCAATACGCTAGCACAGATACGCAGTATTTT
TRBD2	TRBV29-1	.	TRBJ2-3	CSGTSGGAPDTQYF	TGCAGCGGCACTAGCGGGGGGGCCCCAGATACGCAGTATTTT
.	TRBV10-3	.	TRBJ1-2	CAMAGITYGYTF	TGTGCCATGGCCGGGATTACCTATGGCTACACCTTC
.	TRBV3-1	.	TRBJ1-1	CASSQDPEPNTEAFF	TGTGCCAGCAGCCAAGATCCAGAACCGAACACTGAAGCTTTCTTT
.	TRBV3-1	.	TRBJ2-7	CASSRGYNEQYF	TGTGCCAGCAGCCGAGGATACAACGAGCAGTACTTC
.	TRBV2	once	TRBJ2-1	CASSDLGGPRNEQFF	TGTGCCAGCAGTGATCTCGGGGGGCCTCGGAATGAGCAGTTCTTC
.	TRBV2	.	TRBJ1-1	CASSGSWGQLAFF	TGTGCCAGCAGTGGTAGCTGGGGGCAGTTGGCTTTCTTT
.	TRBV4-3	.	TRBJ1-2	CASSPDRSGNGYTF	TGCGCCAGCAGCCCCGACCGGTCGGGCAATGGCTACACCTTC
.	TRBV5-4	.	TRBJ1-6	CASSLAGSSPLHF	TGTGCCAGCAGCTTGGCAGGGAGCTCACCCCTCCACTTT
TRBD1	TRBV7-3	.	TRBJ1-1	CASSTTGVMNTEAFF	TGTGCCAGCAGCACCACAGGGGTCATGAACACTGAAGCTTTCTTT
TRBD1	TRBV20-1	.	TRBJ1-6	CSARVVETGDSPLHF	TGCAGTGCTAGAGTGGTGGAGACAGGGGATTCACCCCTCCACTTT
.	TRBV20-1	.	TRBJ2-5	CSASGERPNQETQYF	TGCAGTGCTAGTGGCGAGCGGCCAAATCAAGAGACCCAGTACTTC
.	TRBV6-2/TRBV6-3	.	TRBJ1-5	CASSDGQDNQPQHF	TGTGCCAGCAGTGACGGACAAGACAATCAGCCCCAGCATTTT
.	TRBV28	once	TRBJ2-5	CASSLEVTQYF	TGTGCCAGCAGTTTAGAGGTGACCCAGTACTTC
TRBD1	TRBV13	.	TRBJ2-1	CAGGTGGLMGEQFF	TGTGCCGGGGGGACAGGGGGCCTCATGGGTGAGCAGTTCTTC
.	TRBV5-1	.	TRBJ2-2	CASSFPTNTGELFF	TGCGCCAGCAGCTTCCCCACAAACACCGGGGAGCTGTTTTTT
.	TRBV9	.	TRBJ1-2	CASSPPLVNYGYTF	TGTGCCAGCAGCCCCCCGCTTGTCAACTATGGCTACACCTTC
.	TRBV9	.	TRBJ2-3	CASSALELGTQYF	TGTGCCAGCAGCGCCCTGGAGCTTGGAACGCAGTATTTT
TRBD1	TRBV2	.	TRBJ1-2	CASTRGQGGTGYTF	TGTGCCAGCACCAGAGGACAGGGGGGCACCGGCTACACCTTC
.	TRBV11-1	.	TRBJ1-2	CASSLVPYGDYGYTF	TGTGCCAGCAGCTTAGTCCCTTATGGGGACTATGGCTACACCTTC
.	TRBV3-1	.	TRBJ2-5	CASSQDTPLGETQYF	TGTGCCAGCAGCCAAGATACCCCCTTAGGGGAGACCCAGTACTTC
.	TRBV5-1	.	TRBJ1-2	CASSLDKGGYTF	TGCGCCAGCAGCTTGGACAAAGGTGGCTACACCTTC
.	TRBV20-1	.	TRBJ2-1	CSASLGAGSYNEQFF	TGCAGTGCTAGTTTGGGGGCGGGGAGCTACAATGAGCAGTTCTTC
.	TRBV20-1	.	TRBJ2-1	CSARAGRDLHNEQFF	TGCAGTGCTAGAGCTGGGCGGGACCTCCACAATGAGCAGTTCTTC
.	TRBV20-1	.	TRBJ1-4	CSARDTDRVNEKLFF	TGCAGTGCTAGAGATACGGACAGAGTTAATGAAAAACTGTTTTTT
.	TRBV25-1	.	TRBJ2-5	CASSEEGHQETQYF	TGTGCCAGCAGTGAAGAGGGGCACCAAGAGACCCAGTACTTC
.	TRBV6-5	.	TRBJ1-5	CASSAAGPSQPQHF	TGTGCCAGCAGTGCGGCAGGGCCGAGTCAGCCCCAGCATTTT
.	TRBV24-1	.	TRBJ2-5	CATSDLGETQYF	TGTGCCACCAGTGATTTGGGGGAGACCCAGTACTTC
.	TRBV13	.	TRBJ2-1	CASSLRVVEQFF	TGTGCCAGCAGCCTCAGGGTTGTTGAGCAGTTCTTC
TRBD1	TRBV20-1	.	TRBJ2-7	CSVDKGQGKKQYF	TGCAGTGTTGATAAAGGACAGGGAAAGAAGCAGTACTTC
TRBD1	TRBV6-5	.	TRBJ1-2	CASTRQGGHGYTF	TGTGCCAGCACCCGACAGGGGGGTCATGGCTACACCTTC
.	TRBV30	.	TRBJ1-1	CAWSGKNRANTEAFF	TGTGCCTGGAGTGGCAAGAACAGGGCGAACACTGAAGCTTTCTTT